This record looks at one T cell receptor (beta chain) sequence and its context. The sample is drawn from a study of early T cells in non-severe SARS-CoV-2 infection. TCRdb itself ran the 5' RACE reads through MiXCR, one entry per CDR3 protein. The sample has 70,000 to 75,000 distinct CDR3 sequences, roughly an eighth seen once. The CDR3 has 12 amino acids. CDR1 and CDR2 (germline): DFQATT, SNEGSKA (reference sequence). V lost 3 bases to trimming and J lost 3 bases, with 7 bases between them. The sample taken for sequencing was whole blood. V usage is TRBV20-1 and J usage is TRBJ2-3; D gene unclear. The sequence derives from an adult who was a healthcare worker with PCR-confirmed SARS-CoV-2 infection or an uninfected control (not recorded which). DNA for the CDR3: TGCAGTGCTAGGGGAAGGACAGATACGCAGTATTTT. Translating gives CSARGRTDTQYF.